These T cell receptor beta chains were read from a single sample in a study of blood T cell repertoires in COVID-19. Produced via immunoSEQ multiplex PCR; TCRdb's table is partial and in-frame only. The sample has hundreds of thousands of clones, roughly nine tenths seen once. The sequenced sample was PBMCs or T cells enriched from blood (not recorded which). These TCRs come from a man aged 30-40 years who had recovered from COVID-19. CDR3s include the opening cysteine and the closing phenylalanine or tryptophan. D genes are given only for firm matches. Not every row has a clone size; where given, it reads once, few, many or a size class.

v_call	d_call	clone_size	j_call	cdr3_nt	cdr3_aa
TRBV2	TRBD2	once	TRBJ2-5	TGTGCCAGCAGTAATGCTGTGCTAGCGGGAGGGGAGACCCAGTACTTC	CASSNAVLAGGETQYF
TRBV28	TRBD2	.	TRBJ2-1	TGTGCCAGCAGCGAACTAGCGGGAACTTACAATGAGCAGTTCTTC	CASSELAGTYNEQFF
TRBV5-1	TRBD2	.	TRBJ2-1	TGCGCCAGCAAGGGCGGACTAGCGGTTATCGATGAGCAGTTCTTC	CASKGGLAVIDEQFF
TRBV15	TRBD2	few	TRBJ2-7	TGTGCCACCAGCAGAGATTCGGGGGGGAGCTCCTACGAGCAGTACTTC	CATSRDSGGSSYEQYF
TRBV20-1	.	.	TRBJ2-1	TGCAGTGCCCCCTGGTCGGATGAGCAGTTCTTC	CSAPWSDEQFF
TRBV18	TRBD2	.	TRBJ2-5	TGTGCCAGCTCACCGGGGTCGAGCGGGAGTTTGGGAGAGACCCAGTACTTC	CASSPGSSGSLGETQYF
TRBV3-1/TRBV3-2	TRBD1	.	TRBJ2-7	TGTGCCAGCAGCCGACAGGGAAGCTCCTACGAGCAGTACTTC	CASSRQGSSYEQYF
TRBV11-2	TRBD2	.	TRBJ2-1	TGTGCCAGCAGCTTAGAGGGTCATAGCGGGGGGTGGATGTTCTTC	CASSLEGHSGGWMFF
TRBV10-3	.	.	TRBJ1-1	TGTGCCGCCCGGGGGGCTAACACTGAAGCTTTCTTT	CAARGANTEAFF
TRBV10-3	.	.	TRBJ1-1	TGTGCCATCAGTGAGTCCGCGGGGGGCGGTGAAGCTTTCTTT	CAISESAGGGEAFF
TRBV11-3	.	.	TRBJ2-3	TGTGCCAGCAGCTTAGGGATTAGCGCCAATCTGAATACGCAGTATTTT	CASSLGISANLNTQYF
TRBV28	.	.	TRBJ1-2	TGTGCCAGCAGTTTACCGTCCAGGGCGGGGTACGGCTACACCTTC	CASSLPSRAGYGYTF
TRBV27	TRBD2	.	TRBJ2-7	TGTGCCAGCAGGGTTCTAGCGGGAGACGCCTACGAGCAGTACTTC	CASRVLAGDAYEQYF
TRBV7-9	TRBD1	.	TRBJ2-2	TGTGCCAGCAGCACAACCGCGGACAGGGGGCGAAATTTCGGGGAGCTGTTTTTT	CASSTTADRGRNFGELFF
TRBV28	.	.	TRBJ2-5	TGTGCCAGCAGGCAACAAACAGAGACCCAGTACTTC	CASRQQTETQYF
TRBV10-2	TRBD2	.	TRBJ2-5	TGCGCCAGCAGCGAACGCGGGAGGGGAGAGACCCAGTACTTC	CASSERGRGETQYF
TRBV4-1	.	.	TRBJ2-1	TGCGCCAGCAGCCTGGGGCGGGGCGCTAACTCGGGCAATGAGCAGTTCTTC	CASSLGRGANSGNEQFF
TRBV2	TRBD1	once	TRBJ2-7	TGTGCCAGCGCTACCACCCCGGGACAGGGCTACGAGCAGTACTTC	CASATTPGQGYEQYF
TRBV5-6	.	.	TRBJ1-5	TGTGCCAGCAGCTTGGTTACAAGCAATCAGCCCCAGCATTTT	CASSLVTSNQPQHF
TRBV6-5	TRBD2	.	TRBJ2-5	TGTGCCAGCAGTTACTCGACTAGCGGGAGGGGAACCCAGTACTTC	CASSYSTSGRGTQYF
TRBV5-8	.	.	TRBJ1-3	TGTGCCAGCAGCCTAGCTTTGGAGCTCTCTGGAAACACCATATATTTT	CASSLALELSGNTIYF
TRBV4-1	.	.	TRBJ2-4	TGCGCCAGCAGCCAAGCCGGGGGACTAGCCAAAAACATTCAGTACTTC	CASSQAGGLAKNIQYF
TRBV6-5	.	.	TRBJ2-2	TGTGCCAGCAGGAGAAAAACCGGGGAGCTGTTTTTT	CASRRKTGELFF
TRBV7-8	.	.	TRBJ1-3	TGTGCCAGCAGCTTAGGTGGAGGGGTTGGGTCGAACACCATATATTTT	CASSLGGGVGSNTIYF
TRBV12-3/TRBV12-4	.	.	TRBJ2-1	TGTGCCAGCAGTTCTAGCTCCTACAATGAGCAGTTCTTC	CASSSSSYNEQFF
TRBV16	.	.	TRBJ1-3	TGTGCCAGCAGCCAATCGGCCAGGGTGAGGGGAAACACCATATATTTT	CASSQSARVRGNTIYF
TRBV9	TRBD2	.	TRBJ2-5	TGTGCCAGCAGCGTATTGGGACTAGCGGGAGAGACCCAGTACTTC	CASSVLGLAGETQYF
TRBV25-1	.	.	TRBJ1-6	TGTGCCAGCAGTGCTAAAGGGGGTACCTATAATTCACCCCTCCACTTT	CASSAKGGTYNSPLHF
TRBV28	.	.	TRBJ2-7	TGTGCCAGCAGTACACTAGCTGTCTCCTACGAGCAGTACTTC	CASSTLAVSYEQYF
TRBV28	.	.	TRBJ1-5	TGTGCCAGCAGTTCCCCCTTAGGGGCCGGTCAGCCCCAGCATTTT	CASSSPLGAGQPQHF
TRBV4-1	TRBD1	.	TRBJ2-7	TGCGCCAGCAGCCAAACCGGACAGGGCACCTACGAGCAGTACTTC	CASSQTGQGTYEQYF
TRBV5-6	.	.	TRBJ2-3	TGTGCCAGCAGCTTGAAGGGAGAAGATACGCAGTATTTT	CASSLKGEDTQYF
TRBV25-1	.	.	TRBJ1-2	TGTGCCAGCAGCCCCCTAGGGGTTGGCTATGGCTACACCTTC	CASSPLGVGYGYTF
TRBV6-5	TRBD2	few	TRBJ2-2	TGTGCCAGCAACCGACTAGCGGGAGACACCGGGGAGCTGTTTTTT	CASNRLAGDTGELFF
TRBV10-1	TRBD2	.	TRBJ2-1	TGCGCCACTTCTAGCGGATACAATGAGCAGTTCTTC	CATSSGYNEQFF
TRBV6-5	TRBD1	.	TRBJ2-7	TGTGCCAGCAGTTACGATCGGGACAGGGGCTACGAGCAGTACTTC	CASSYDRDRGYEQYF
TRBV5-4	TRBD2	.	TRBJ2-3	TGTGCCAGCAGCTTGGTCGGCGGGAGGGGAGATACGCAGTATTTT	CASSLVGGRGDTQYF
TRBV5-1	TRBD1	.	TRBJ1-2	TGCGCCAGCAGCTCTGGACAGGGTGGCTATGGCTACACCTTC	CASSSGQGGYGYTF
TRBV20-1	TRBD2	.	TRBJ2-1	TGCAGTGCGCGGACTAGCGAGGAGCAGTTCTTC	CSARTSEEQFF
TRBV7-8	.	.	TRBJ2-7	TGTGCCAGCAGCTTAGACAGGGTCAGCTCCTACGAGCAGTACTTC	CASSLDRVSSYEQYF
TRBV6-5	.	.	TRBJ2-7	TGTGCCAGCAGATGGGGCTCTAGCGTCTACGAGCAGTACTTC	CASRWGSSVYEQYF
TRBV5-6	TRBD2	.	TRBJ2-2	TGTGCCAGCAGCTTGGCGGGATACCTAGCGGGAGCCACCGGGGAGCTGTTTTTT	CASSLAGYLAGATGELFF
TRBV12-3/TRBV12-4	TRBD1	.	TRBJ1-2	TGTGCCAGCAGAGTCCAGGGGGTCTATGGCTACACCTTC	CASRVQGVYGYTF
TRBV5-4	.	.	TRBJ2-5	TGTGCCAGCAGCTTGTACGCGAAAGAGACCCAGTACTTC	CASSLYAKETQYF
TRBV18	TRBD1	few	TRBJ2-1	TGTGCCAGCTCACGCACCGGGACAGGGGTCCATGAGCAGTTCTTC	CASSRTGTGVHEQFF
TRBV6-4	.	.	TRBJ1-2	TGTGCCAGCAGTGTTAGTACCTTC	CASSVSTF
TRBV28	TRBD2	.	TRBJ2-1	TGTGCCAGCAGTTTATTGGGACTAGTGGCCTACAATGAGCAGTTCTTC	CASSLLGLVAYNEQFF
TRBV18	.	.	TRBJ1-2	TGTGCCAGCTCACCCATATTGGAGGGCTACACCTTC	CASSPILEGYTF
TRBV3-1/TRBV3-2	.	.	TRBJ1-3	TGTGCCAGCAGCCCTTGGGACTCTTCTGGAAACACCATATATTTT	CASSPWDSSGNTIYF
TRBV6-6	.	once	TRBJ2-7	TGTGCCAGCAGTTACAGAGGGTCCGGATACGAGCAGTACTTC	CASSYRGSGYEQYF
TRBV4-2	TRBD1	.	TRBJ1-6	TGTGCCAGCAGCCAAGGGAGGACAGGGTTCCTTAATTCACCCCTCCACTTT	CASSQGRTGFLNSPLHF
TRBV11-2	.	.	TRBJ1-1	TGTGCCAGCAGCCGACTAGCAGCTAACACTGAAGCTTTCTTT	CASSRLAANTEAFF